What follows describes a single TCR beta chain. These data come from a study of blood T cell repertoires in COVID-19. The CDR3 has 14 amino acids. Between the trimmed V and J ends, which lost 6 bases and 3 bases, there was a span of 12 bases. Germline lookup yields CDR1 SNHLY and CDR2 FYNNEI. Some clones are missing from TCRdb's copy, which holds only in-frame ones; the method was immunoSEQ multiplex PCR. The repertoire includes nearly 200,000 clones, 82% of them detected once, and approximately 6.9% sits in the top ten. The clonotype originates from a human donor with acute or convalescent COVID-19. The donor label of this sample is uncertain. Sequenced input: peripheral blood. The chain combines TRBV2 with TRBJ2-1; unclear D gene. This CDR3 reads CASRVGLRYNEQFF. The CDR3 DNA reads TGTGCCAGCAGAGTGGGCCTCCGCTACAATGAGCAGTTCTTC.